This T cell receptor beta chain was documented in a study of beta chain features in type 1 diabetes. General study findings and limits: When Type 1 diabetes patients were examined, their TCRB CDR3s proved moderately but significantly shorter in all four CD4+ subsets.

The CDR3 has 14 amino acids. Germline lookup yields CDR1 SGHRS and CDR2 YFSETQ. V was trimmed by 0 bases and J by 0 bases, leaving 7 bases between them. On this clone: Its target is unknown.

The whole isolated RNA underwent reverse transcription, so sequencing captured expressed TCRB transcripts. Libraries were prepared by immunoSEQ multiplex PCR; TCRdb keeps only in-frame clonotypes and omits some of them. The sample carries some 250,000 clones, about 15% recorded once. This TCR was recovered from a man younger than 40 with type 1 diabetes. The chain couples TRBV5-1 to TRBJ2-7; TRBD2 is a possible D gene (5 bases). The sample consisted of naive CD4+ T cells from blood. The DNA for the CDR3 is TGCGCCAGCAGCTTGGGGGAGAGCTCCTACGAGCAGTACTTC. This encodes CASSLGESSYEQYF.